The rows below give T cell receptor beta chains drawn from one sample of a study of blood T cells in healthy people across ages. Using its own MiXCR run on the 5' RACE reads, TCRdb lists one record per CDR3 protein. Found here are some 710,000 distinct CDR3 sequences, 46% of them singletons; the top ten hold 15% to 20%. What was sequenced was blood. The receptors shown here come from a man aged 80 or over in good health. Each CDR3 is given with its conserved first and last residue. Each record gives: D gene, V gene, clone size, J gene, CDR3 protein, CDR3 DNA. A D gene is named only where the DNA matches it firmly. Expanded clones get a size class; other rows say once, few or many, or leave the size out.

D gene: TRBD1
V gene: TRBV5-1
clone size: -
J gene: TRBJ1-4
CDR3 protein: CASSTTGQGREKLFF
CDR3 DNA: TGCGCCAGCAGCACAACGGGACAGGGCCGCGAAAAACTGTTTTTT

D gene: TRBD1
V gene: TRBV7-4
clone size: -
J gene: TRBJ2-7
CDR3 protein: CASSCAGQTGPHEQYF
CDR3 DNA: TGTGCCAGCAGCTGCGCTGGGCAGACAGGGCCCCACGAGCAGTACTTC

D gene: -
V gene: TRBV20-1
clone size: -
J gene: TRBJ2-7
CDR3 protein: CSASRVGLKNYEQYF
CDR3 DNA: TGCAGTGCCTCTCGGGTGGGACTTAAAAACTACGAGCAGTACTTC

D gene: -
V gene: TRBV4-3
clone size: many
J gene: TRBJ2-1
CDR3 protein: CASSQTGTHGEQFF
CDR3 DNA: TGCGCCAGCAGCCAGACCGGGACTCATGGTGAGCAGTTCTTC

D gene: -
V gene: TRBV21-1
clone size: -
J gene: TRBJ1-5
CDR3 protein: CASSPTDNSNQPQHF
CDR3 DNA: TGTGCCAGCAGCCCGACAGACAATAGCAATCAGCCCCAGCATTTT

D gene: -
V gene: TRBV12-3/TRBV12-4
clone size: -
J gene: TRBJ2-6
CDR3 protein: CASSSASVSGANVLTF
CDR3 DNA: TGTGCCAGCAGTTCGGCGTCGGTCTCTGGGGCCAACGTCCTGACTTTC

D gene: -
V gene: TRBV20-1
clone size: -
J gene: TRBJ2-5
CDR3 protein: CSATGQEFQETQYF
CDR3 DNA: TGCAGTGCCACGGGACAAGAATTCCAAGAGACCCAGTACTTC

D gene: TRBD1
V gene: TRBV29-1
clone size: -
J gene: TRBJ2-5
CDR3 protein: CSAEPGQAQETQYF
CDR3 DNA: TGCAGCGCCGAACCAGGACAGGCCCAAGAGACCCAGTACTTC

D gene: TRBD2
V gene: TRBV7-9
clone size: -
J gene: TRBJ2-3
CDR3 protein: CASSAGLAGERTDTQYF
CDR3 DNA: TGTGCCAGCAGCGCGGGACTAGCGGGGGAGCGAACAGATACGCAGTATTTT

D gene: TRBD2
V gene: TRBV6-4
clone size: -
J gene: TRBJ2-3
CDR3 protein: CASSDRPSGSTDTQYF
CDR3 DNA: TGTGCCAGCAGTGACAGGCCTAGCGGGAGCACAGATACGCAGTATTTT

D gene: -
V gene: TRBV7-2
clone size: -
J gene: TRBJ1-2
CDR3 protein: CASSSVNYGYTF
CDR3 DNA: TGTGCCAGCAGCTCCGTTAACTATGGCTACACCTTC

D gene: -
V gene: TRBV2
clone size: once
J gene: TRBJ2-1
CDR3 protein: CASRKRGGQYNEQFF
CDR3 DNA: TGTGCCAGCAGGAAGAGGGGGGGCCAATACAATGAGCAGTTCTTC

D gene: -
V gene: TRBV10-3
clone size: many
J gene: TRBJ2-1
CDR3 protein: CAISVASGDADEQFF
CDR3 DNA: TGTGCCATCAGTGTCGCGAGCGGAGACGCGGATGAGCAGTTCTTC

D gene: -
V gene: TRBV25-1
clone size: -
J gene: TRBJ2-5
CDR3 protein: CASSEVRGDQETQYF
CDR3 DNA: TGTGCCAGCAGTGAAGTCAGGGGAGACCAAGAGACCCAGTACTTC

D gene: -
V gene: TRBV6-1
clone size: -
J gene: TRBJ2-7
CDR3 protein: CASSEVLGTDVSYEQYF
CDR3 DNA: TGTGCCAGCAGTGAAGTATTAGGGACGGATGTCTCCTACGAGCAGTACTTC

D gene: TRBD2
V gene: TRBV11-3
clone size: few
J gene: TRBJ2-7
CDR3 protein: CASSSGGVSYEQYF
CDR3 DNA: TGTGCCAGCAGCTCGGGAGGGGTTTCCTACGAGCAGTACTTC

D gene: TRBD2
V gene: TRBV12-3/TRBV12-4
clone size: -
J gene: TRBJ2-3
CDR3 protein: CASSLTKILLSGSGRTSTDTQYF
CDR3 DNA: TGTGCCAGCAGCCTAACTAAAATCCTACTAAGCGGGAGCGGTCGTACTAGCACAGATACGCAGTATTTT

D gene: TRBD1
V gene: TRBV20-1
clone size: -
J gene: TRBJ2-7
CDR3 protein: CSGSTGGTYEQYF
CDR3 DNA: TGCAGTGGTTCGACAGGGGGGACCTACGAGCAGTACTTC

D gene: TRBD2
V gene: TRBV7-6
clone size: -
J gene: TRBJ2-1
CDR3 protein: CASSFASGNGEQFF
CDR3 DNA: TGTGCCAGCAGCTTTGCCAGCGGGAATGGTGAGCAGTTCTTC

D gene: TRBD2
V gene: TRBV11-2
clone size: -
J gene: TRBJ2-3
CDR3 protein: CASSLARLAMSTDTQYF
CDR3 DNA: TGTGCCAGCAGCTTAGCGAGACTAGCGATGAGCACAGATACGCAGTATTTT

D gene: TRBD2
V gene: TRBV20-1
clone size: -
J gene: TRBJ2-7
CDR3 protein: CSARGSGTNLLPYEQYF
CDR3 DNA: TGCAGTGCTAGAGGCTCCGGGACTAACTTACTCCCTTACGAGCAGTACTTC

D gene: TRBD2
V gene: TRBV12-3/TRBV12-4
clone size: few
J gene: TRBJ2-7
CDR3 protein: CASSLAGTSVNEQYF
CDR3 DNA: TGTGCCAGCAGTTTAGCAGGGACTAGCGTCAACGAGCAGTACTTC

D gene: -
V gene: TRBV4-2
clone size: -
J gene: TRBJ2-7
CDR3 protein: CASSQENRISYEQYF
CDR3 DNA: TGTGCCAGCAGCCAAGAGAACAGGATCTCCTACGAGCAGTACTTC

D gene: TRBD1
V gene: TRBV20-1
clone size: many
J gene: TRBJ2-1
CDR3 protein: CSARGQGQRREQFF
CDR3 DNA: TGCAGTGCTAGGGGACAGGGCCAGCGACGTGAGCAGTTCTTC

D gene: -
V gene: TRBV28
clone size: -
J gene: TRBJ2-5
CDR3 protein: CASILKETQYF
CDR3 DNA: TGTGCCAGCATATTAAAAGAGACCCAGTACTTC

D gene: TRBD2
V gene: TRBV12-3/TRBV12-4
clone size: -
J gene: TRBJ2-3
CDR3 protein: CASTRSGGIKDTQYF
CDR3 DNA: TGTGCCAGCACCAGAAGCGGGGGAATTAAAGATACGCAGTATTTT

D gene: -
V gene: TRBV4-3
clone size: -
J gene: TRBJ2-7
CDR3 protein: CASSQDSRQGGLREQYF
CDR3 DNA: TGCGCCAGCAGCCAAGATAGCCGCCAGGGGGGATTACGAGAGCAGTACTTC

D gene: -
V gene: TRBV6-2/TRBV6-3
clone size: -
J gene: TRBJ1-5
CDR3 protein: CASSSSLINQPQHF
CDR3 DNA: TGTGCCAGCAGTTCCAGTCTAATCAATCAGCCCCAGCATTTT

D gene: -
V gene: TRBV7-2
clone size: -
J gene: TRBJ2-5
CDR3 protein: CASSRQELQETQYF
CDR3 DNA: TGTGCCAGCAGCCGACAGGAATTGCAAGAGACCCAGTACTTC

D gene: -
V gene: TRBV24-1
clone size: -
J gene: TRBJ1-4
CDR3 protein: CATSDPRGGSEKLFF
CDR3 DNA: TGTGCCACCAGTGATCCTCGGGGCGGAAGTGAAAAACTGTTTTTT

D gene: -
V gene: TRBV21-1
clone size: -
J gene: TRBJ2-1
CDR3 protein: CASSNGQLAKNIQFF
CDR3 DNA: TGTGCCAGCAGCAACGGACAGTTGGCCAAAAACATTCAGTTCTTC

D gene: TRBD2
V gene: TRBV12-3/TRBV12-4
clone size: -
J gene: TRBJ2-1
CDR3 protein: CASSVKAGGEQFF
CDR3 DNA: TGTGCCAGCAGTGTAAAAGCGGGAGGGGAGCAGTTCTTC

D gene: TRBD1
V gene: TRBV11-1
clone size: few
J gene: TRBJ2-1
CDR3 protein: CASRVGTGGAVYEQFF
CDR3 DNA: TGTGCCAGCAGAGTCGGGACAGGGGGCGCGGTGTATGAGCAGTTCTTC

D gene: -
V gene: TRBV10-3
clone size: -
J gene: TRBJ2-7
CDR3 protein: CAISDDRRLGYEQYF
CDR3 DNA: TGTGCCATCAGCGATGACAGGCGACTAGGATACGAGCAGTACTTC

D gene: TRBD1
V gene: TRBV28
clone size: -
J gene: TRBJ1-4
CDR3 protein: CASSGGMTGGFF
CDR3 DNA: TGTGCCAGCAGCGGTGGGATGACAGGGGGGTTTTTT

D gene: TRBD1
V gene: TRBV5-1
clone size: -
J gene: TRBJ2-1
CDR3 protein: CASSMTGTGANERFF
CDR3 DNA: TGCGCCAGCAGTATGACCGGGACAGGGGCCAATGAGCGGTTCTTC

D gene: -
V gene: TRBV6-2/TRBV6-3
clone size: -
J gene: TRBJ2-1
CDR3 protein: CASSYSTERKFF
CDR3 DNA: TGTGCCAGCAGTTACTCGACAGAGCGAAAGTTCTTC

D gene: TRBD2
V gene: TRBV20-1
clone size: many
J gene: TRBJ2-5
CDR3 protein: CSARGGGAANNEQYF
CDR3 DNA: TGCAGTGCTAGAGGGGGGGGAGCGGCAAACAATGAGCAGTACTTC

D gene: TRBD1
V gene: TRBV5-5
clone size: -
J gene: TRBJ2-1
CDR3 protein: CASSLAGQAANEQFF
CDR3 DNA: TGTGCCAGTAGCTTGGCCGGACAGGCCGCGAATGAGCAGTTCTTC

D gene: -
V gene: TRBV5-1
clone size: -
J gene: TRBJ2-7
CDR3 protein: CASSSRAGALNEQYF
CDR3 DNA: TGCGCCAGCAGCTCAAGGGCGGGGGCGCTAAACGAGCAGTACTTC

D gene: -
V gene: TRBV7-3
clone size: -
J gene: TRBJ2-1
CDR3 protein: CASSLTPQESIHEQFF
CDR3 DNA: TGTGCCAGCAGCTTAACGCCCCAGGAGTCCATCCATGAGCAGTTCTTC

D gene: -
V gene: TRBV29-1
clone size: -
J gene: TRBJ2-5
CDR3 protein: CSVEGRGMETQYF
CDR3 DNA: TGCAGCGTTGAGGGCAGGGGTATGGAGACCCAGTACTTC

D gene: -
V gene: TRBV12-3/TRBV12-4
clone size: -
J gene: TRBJ1-1
CDR3 protein: CASSALGNTEAFF
CDR3 DNA: TGTGCCAGCAGTGCCCTAGGGAACACTGAAGCTTTCTTT

D gene: TRBD2
V gene: TRBV9
clone size: -
J gene: TRBJ2-2
CDR3 protein: CASSVSGTSGHTGELFF
CDR3 DNA: TGTGCCAGCAGCGTTTCCGGGACTAGCGGCCACACCGGGGAGCTGTTTTTT

D gene: -
V gene: TRBV5-6
clone size: few
J gene: TRBJ2-1
CDR3 protein: CASSLRQDNEQFF
CDR3 DNA: TGTGCCAGCAGTCTCAGACAGGACAATGAGCAGTTCTTC

D gene: -
V gene: TRBV5-1
clone size: -
J gene: TRBJ2-2
CDR3 protein: CASSLEGQATGELFF
CDR3 DNA: TGCGCCAGCAGCTTGGAGGGGCAGGCCACCGGGGAGCTGTTTTTT

D gene: -
V gene: TRBV3-1
clone size: -
J gene: TRBJ2-3
CDR3 protein: CASSRIAITDTQYF
CDR3 DNA: TGTGCCAGCAGCCGAATAGCGATCACAGATACGCAGTATTTT

D gene: TRBD1
V gene: TRBV6-5
clone size: medium-sized
J gene: TRBJ2-5
CDR3 protein: CASSRTGYQETQYF
CDR3 DNA: TGTGCCAGCAGCCGGACAGGGTACCAAGAGACCCAGTACTTC

D gene: -
V gene: TRBV27
clone size: few
J gene: TRBJ2-3
CDR3 protein: CASSRAGPTDTQYF
CDR3 DNA: TGTGCCAGCTCGCGGGCAGGCCCCACAGATACGCAGTATTTT